This T cell receptor (beta chain) was obtained from a study of blood T cell repertoires in COVID-19 (dated by TCRdb to the early 2020s). As for the study more broadly: Collaborator samples came from the United States, Italy and Spain and covered acute and convalescent phases of COVID-19. A freely available public database, intended as a resource for researchers studying the immune response to SARS-CoV-2, is where the repertoires were released. Subjects who had been exposed to COVID-19, were actively infected with it, or had recovered from it provided the deeply sampled blood TCRbeta repertoires that made up the dataset. The samples were drawn from the first 160 participants of the ongoing ImmuneRACE study and from 1,254 subjects provided by 6 global collaborators. A de-identified subject ID, COVID-19 status, age in years and sex were almost always included in the sample metadata. HLA class I and class II types, where available, came from metadata supplied by the sample provider rather than from assay-based typing. The material from the prospective study consisted of cDNA or gDNA derived from T cells, B-cell-depleted T cells, or PBMCs.

Compared with germline, V lacks 8 bases and J lacks 6 bases; bases without a gene match: 4. The CDR3 spans 13 residues, from the cysteine through the phenylalanine. CDR3 DNA is the only sequence kept; it has 39 bases, read in frame from the first base. The germline V gene supplies CDR1 KGHSH and CDR2 LQKENI. A word on this clone: Its binding antigen is unknown. Within one base of it there is no much larger clone, and no base qualities were kept.

On the study overall, not on this receptor specifically: Clinical and demographic metadata were provided uncurated, with the amount varying by source and participant.

The immunoSEQ Assay, a bias-controlled multiplex PCR, was used to amplify TCRbeta CDR3 regions from genomic DNA. The original pipeline was this. The number of nucleated cells in each sample was estimated by amplification of reference gene primers within the assay. To quantify the absolute abundance of each unique TCRbeta CDR3 rearrangement, sequence reads were collapsed and filtered. For each sample, productive Simpson clonality was calculated as the square root of Simpson's diversity index over productive rearrangements. TCRdb limited this immuneACCESS table to in-frame rearrangements with V and J called. A share of clones is missing; checked studies link under half to unresolved V genes, and the rest is unexplained. The V and J calls and clone size were taken over from that table, and D and trimming were inferred from the DNA. For this sample the table gives 250,000 to 350,000 clones, of which 84% were detected only once. About a sixth of the sample is taken by the ten largest.

One collaborating source in Seattle enrolled patients during active infection and followed them longitudinally through the course of disease. Collaborating institutions collected whole blood in K2EDTA tubes following their own protocols. For TCRbeta analysis, collaborators shipped samples in one of three forms: frozen whole blood, isolated PBMCs, or DNA extracted from either of those sample types. Sequences were obtained from peripheral blood. This sequence originates from an older person with COVID-19, enrolled during active disease. The V and J segments used are TRBV18 and TRBJ1-2, and 12 junction bases match TRBD1. The CDR3 amino acid sequence is: CASRDRGQDGYTF. The nucleotide sequence is TGTGCCAGCCGGGACAGGGGGCAGGATGGCTACACCTTC.